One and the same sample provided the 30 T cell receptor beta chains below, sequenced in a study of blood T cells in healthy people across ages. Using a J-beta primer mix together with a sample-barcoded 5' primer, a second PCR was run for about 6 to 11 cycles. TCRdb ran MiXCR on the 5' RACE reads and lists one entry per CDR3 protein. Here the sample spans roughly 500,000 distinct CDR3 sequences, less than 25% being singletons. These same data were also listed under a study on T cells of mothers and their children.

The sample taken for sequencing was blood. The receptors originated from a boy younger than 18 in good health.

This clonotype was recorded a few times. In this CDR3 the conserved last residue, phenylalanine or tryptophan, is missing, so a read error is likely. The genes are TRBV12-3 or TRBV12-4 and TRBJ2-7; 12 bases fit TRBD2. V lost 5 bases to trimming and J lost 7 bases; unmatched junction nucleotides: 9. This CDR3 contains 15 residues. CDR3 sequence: CASSLRLAGAGEQYL. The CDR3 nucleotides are TGTGCCAGCAGTCTACGACTAGCGGGAGCCGGGGAGCAGTACCTC.

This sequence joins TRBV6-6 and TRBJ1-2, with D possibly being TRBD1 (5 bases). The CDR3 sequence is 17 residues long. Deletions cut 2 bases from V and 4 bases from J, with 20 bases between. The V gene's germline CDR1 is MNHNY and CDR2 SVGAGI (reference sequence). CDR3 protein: CASSYGAVIDSRYGYTF. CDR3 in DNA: TGTGCCAGCAGTTACGGAGCTGTGATTGACAGCCGCTATGGCTACACCTTC.

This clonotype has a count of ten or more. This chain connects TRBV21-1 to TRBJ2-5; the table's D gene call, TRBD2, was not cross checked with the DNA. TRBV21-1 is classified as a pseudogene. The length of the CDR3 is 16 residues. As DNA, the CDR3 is TGTGCCAGCAGCACTACTTCTAGCGACAACCAAGAGACCCAGTACTTC. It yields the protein CASSTTSSDNQETQYF.

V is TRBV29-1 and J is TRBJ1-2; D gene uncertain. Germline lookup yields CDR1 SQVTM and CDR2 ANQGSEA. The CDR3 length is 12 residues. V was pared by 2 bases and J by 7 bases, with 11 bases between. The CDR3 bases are TGCAGCGTTGAATTGCAGAGCAGTGGCTACACCTTC. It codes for CSVELQSSGYTF.

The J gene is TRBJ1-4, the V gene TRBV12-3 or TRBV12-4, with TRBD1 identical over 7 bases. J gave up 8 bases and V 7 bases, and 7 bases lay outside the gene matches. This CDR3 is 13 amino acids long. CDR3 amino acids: CASNTGVGEKLFF. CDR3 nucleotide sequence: TGTGCCAGCAACACAGGGGTAGGGGAAAAACTGTTTTTT.

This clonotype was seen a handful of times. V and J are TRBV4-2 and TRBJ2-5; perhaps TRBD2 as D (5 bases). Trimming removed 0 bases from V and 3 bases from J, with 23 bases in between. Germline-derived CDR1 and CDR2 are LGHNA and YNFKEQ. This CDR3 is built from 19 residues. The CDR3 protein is CASSQDGRDLAVVKETQYF. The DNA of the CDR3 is TGTGCCAGCAGCCAAGATGGGAGAGATCTGGCGGTAGTTAAAGAGACCCAGTACTTC.

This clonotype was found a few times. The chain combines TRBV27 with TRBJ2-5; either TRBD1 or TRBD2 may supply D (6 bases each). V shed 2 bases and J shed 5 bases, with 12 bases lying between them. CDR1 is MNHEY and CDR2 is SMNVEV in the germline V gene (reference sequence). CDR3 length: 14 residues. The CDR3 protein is CASSLIGGPETQYF. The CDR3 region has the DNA TGTGCCAGCAGTTTAATTGGGGGGCCGGAGACCCAGTACTTC.

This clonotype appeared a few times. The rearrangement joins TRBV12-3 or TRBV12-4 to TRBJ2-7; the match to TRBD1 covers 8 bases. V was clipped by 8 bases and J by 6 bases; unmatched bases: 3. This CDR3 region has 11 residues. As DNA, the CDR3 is TGTGCCAGCGCGACAGGGGCCGAGCAGTACTTC. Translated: CASATGAEQYF.

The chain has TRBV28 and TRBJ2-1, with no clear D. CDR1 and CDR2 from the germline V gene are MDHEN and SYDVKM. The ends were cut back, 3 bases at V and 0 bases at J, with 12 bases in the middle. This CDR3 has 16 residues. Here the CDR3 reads CASSFTPPSSYNEQFF. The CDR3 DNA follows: TGTGCCAGCAGTTTCACACCCCCAAGCTCCTACAATGAGCAGTTCTTC.

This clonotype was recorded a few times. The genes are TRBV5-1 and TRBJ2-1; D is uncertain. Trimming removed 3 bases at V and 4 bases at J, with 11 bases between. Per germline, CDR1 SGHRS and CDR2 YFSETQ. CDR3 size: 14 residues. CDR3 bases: TGCGCCAGCAGCTCGCGACCAGCATACAATGAGCAGTTCTTC. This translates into CASSSRPAYNEQFF.

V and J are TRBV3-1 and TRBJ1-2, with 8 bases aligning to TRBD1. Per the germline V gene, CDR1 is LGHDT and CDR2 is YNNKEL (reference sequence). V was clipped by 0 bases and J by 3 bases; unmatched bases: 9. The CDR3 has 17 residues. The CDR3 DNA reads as TGTGCCAGCAGCCAAGACCCCTGGCCCAGGGGGCACTATGGCTACACCTTC. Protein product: CASSQDPWPRGHYGYTF.

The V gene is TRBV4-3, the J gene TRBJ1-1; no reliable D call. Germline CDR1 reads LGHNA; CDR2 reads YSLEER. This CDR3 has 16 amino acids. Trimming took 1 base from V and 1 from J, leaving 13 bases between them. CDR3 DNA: TGCGCCAGCAGCCAAGGGGCAGGACTGTCGAACACTGAAGCTTTCTTT. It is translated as CASSQGAGLSNTEAFF.

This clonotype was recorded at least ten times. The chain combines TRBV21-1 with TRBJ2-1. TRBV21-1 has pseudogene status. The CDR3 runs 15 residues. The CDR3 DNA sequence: TGTGCCAGCAGCAAAGACGGAAGGTTCCACAATGAGCAGTTCTTC. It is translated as CASSKDGRFHNEQFF.

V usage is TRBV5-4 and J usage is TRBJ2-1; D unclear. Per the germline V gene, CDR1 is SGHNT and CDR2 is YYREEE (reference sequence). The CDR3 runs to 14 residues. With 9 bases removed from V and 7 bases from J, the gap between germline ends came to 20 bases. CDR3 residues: CATSYGPGENEQFF. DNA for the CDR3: TGTGCCACGAGTTACGGCCCCGGTGAAAATGAGCAGTTCTTC. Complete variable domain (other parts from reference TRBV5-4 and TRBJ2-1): ETGVTQSPTHLIKTRGQQVTLRCSSQSGHNTVSWYQQALGQGPQFIFQYYREEENGRGNFPPRFSGLQFPNYSSELNVNALELDDSALYLCATSYGPGENEQFFGPGTRLTVL.

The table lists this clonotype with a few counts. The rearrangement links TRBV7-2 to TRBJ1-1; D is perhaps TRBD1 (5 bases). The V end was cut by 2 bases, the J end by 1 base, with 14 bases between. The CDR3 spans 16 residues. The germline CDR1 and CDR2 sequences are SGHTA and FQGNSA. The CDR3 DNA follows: TGTGCCAGCAGCTTACCTTTAGGGGCGGGGAACACTGAAGCTTTCTTT. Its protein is CASSLPLGAGNTEAFF.

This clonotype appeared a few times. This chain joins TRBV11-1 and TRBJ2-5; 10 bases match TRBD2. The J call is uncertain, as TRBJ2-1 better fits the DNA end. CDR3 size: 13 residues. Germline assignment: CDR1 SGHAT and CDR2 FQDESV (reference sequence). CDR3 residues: CASSPGLANEQFF. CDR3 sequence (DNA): TGTGCCAGCAGCCCGGGACTAGCGAATGAGCAGTTCTTC.

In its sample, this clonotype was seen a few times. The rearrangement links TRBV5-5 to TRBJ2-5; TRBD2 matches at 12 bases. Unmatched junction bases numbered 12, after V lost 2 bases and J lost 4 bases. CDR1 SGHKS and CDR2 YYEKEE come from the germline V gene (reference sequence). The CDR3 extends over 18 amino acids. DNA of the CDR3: TGTGCCAGCAGCTTCGTCGAACTAGCGGGGGGCCGGGGAGAGACCCAGTACTTC. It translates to CASSFVELAGGRGETQYF. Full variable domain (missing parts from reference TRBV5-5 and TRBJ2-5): DAGVTQSPTHLIKTRGQQVTLRCSPISGHKSVSWYQQVLGQGPQFIFQYYEKEERGRGNFPDRFSARQFPNYSSELNVNALLLGDSALYLCASSFVELAGGRGETQYFGPGTRLLVL.

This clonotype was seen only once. CDR3 in DNA: TGCGCCAGCAGCTCAGTGCGGGAAGAGACCCAGTACTTC. Amino acids: CASSSVREETQYF. The chain carries TRBV5-1 and TRBJ2-5; perhaps TRBD2 as D (5 bases). The germline V gene has CDR1 SGHRS and CDR2 YFSETQ. V was shortened by 3 bases and J by 3 bases, with 9 bases between the two germline ends. CDR3 size: 13 residues.

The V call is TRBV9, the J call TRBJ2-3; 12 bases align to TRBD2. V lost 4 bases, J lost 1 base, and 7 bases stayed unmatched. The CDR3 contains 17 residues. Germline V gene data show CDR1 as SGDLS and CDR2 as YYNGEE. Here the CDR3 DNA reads TGTGCCAGCAGCACCCTAGCGGGGGGGCTCGGCACAGATACGCAGTATTTT. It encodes CASSTLAGGLGTDTQYF.

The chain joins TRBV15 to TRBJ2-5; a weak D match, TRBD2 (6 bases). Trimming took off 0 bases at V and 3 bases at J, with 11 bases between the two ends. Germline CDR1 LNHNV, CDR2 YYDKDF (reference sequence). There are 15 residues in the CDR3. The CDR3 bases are TGTGCCACCAGCAGAGATGGAATAGCGGAAGAGACCCAGTACTTC. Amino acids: CATSRDGIAEETQYF.

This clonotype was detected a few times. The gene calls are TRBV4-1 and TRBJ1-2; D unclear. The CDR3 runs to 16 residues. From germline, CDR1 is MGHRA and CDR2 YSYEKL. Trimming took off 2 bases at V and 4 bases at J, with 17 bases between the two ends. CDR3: CASSQTTERRFYGYTF. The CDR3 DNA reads TGCGCCAGCAGCCAAACAACAGAGAGACGCTTCTATGGCTACACCTTC.

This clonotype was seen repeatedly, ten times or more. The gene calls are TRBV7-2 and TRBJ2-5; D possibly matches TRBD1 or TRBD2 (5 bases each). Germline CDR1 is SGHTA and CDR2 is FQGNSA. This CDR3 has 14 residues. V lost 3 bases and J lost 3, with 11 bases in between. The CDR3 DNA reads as TGTGCCAGCAGCTTCCGGGACGGAAAAGAGACCCAGTACTTC. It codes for CASSFRDGKETQYF.

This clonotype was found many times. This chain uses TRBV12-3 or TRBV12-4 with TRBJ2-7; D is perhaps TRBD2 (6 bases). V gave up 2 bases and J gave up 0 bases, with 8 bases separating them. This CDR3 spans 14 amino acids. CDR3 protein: CASSLFGGSYEQYF. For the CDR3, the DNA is TGTGCCAGCAGTTTATTCGGGGGCTCCTACGAGCAGTACTTC.

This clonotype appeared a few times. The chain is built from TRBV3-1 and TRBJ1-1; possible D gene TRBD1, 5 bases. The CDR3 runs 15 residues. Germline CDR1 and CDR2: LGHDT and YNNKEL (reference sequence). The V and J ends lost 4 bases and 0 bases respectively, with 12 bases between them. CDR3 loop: CASSPRTIMNTEAFF. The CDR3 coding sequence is TGTGCCAGCAGCCCGAGGACAATCATGAACACTGAAGCTTTCTTT.

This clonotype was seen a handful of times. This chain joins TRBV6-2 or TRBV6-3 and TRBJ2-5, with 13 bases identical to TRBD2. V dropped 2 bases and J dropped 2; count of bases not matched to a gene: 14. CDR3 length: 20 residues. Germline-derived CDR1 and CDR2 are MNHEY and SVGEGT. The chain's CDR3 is CASSYSSELAGGRIQETQYF. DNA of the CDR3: TGTGCCAGCAGTTACAGCTCCGAACTAGCGGGGGGGCGGATTCAAGAGACCCAGTACTTC.

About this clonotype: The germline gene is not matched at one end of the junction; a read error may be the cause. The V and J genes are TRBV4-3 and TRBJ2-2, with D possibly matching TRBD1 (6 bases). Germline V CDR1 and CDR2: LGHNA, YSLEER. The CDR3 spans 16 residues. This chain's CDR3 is CASSQDPGVGTGELFF. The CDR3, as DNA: TGCGCCAGCAGCCAAGATCCAGGGGTCGGTACCGGGGAACTGTTTTTT.

For the CDR3, the DNA is TGTGCCAGCACGAGCACACGCACAGATACGCAGTATTTT. This sequence encodes CASTSTRTDTQYF. The J gene is TRBJ2-3, the V gene TRBV3-1; D call uncertain. Germline-derived CDR1 and CDR2 are LGHDT and YNNKEL (reference sequence). V lost 7 bases, J lost 1 base, and 9 bases lay in between. CDR3 size: 13 residues.

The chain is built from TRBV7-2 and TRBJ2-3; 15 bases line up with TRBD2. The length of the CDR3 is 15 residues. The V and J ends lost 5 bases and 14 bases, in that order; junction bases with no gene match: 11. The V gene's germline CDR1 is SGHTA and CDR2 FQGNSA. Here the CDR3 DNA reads TGTGCCAGCAGCAACCCCGGGACTAGCGGGAGGAGGGTGTATTTT. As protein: CASSNPGTSGRRVYF. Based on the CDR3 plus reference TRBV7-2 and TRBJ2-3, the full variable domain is GAGVSQSPSNKVTEKGKDVELRCDPISGHTALYWYRQSLGQGLEFLIYFQGNSAPDKSGLPSDRFSAERTGGSVSTLTIQRTQQEDSAVYLCASSNPGTSGRRVYFGPGTRLTVL.

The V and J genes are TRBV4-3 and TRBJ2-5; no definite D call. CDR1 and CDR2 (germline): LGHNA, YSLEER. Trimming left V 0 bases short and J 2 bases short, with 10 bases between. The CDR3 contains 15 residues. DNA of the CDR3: TGCGCCAGCAGCCAAGATTTGGGCTCACAAGAGACCCAGTACTTC. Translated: CASSQDLGSQETQYF.

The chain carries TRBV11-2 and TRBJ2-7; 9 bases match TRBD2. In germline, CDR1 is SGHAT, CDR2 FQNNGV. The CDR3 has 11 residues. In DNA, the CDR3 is TGTAGTAGCGGGAGATCCTACGAGCAGTACTTC. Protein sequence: CSSGRSYEQYF.